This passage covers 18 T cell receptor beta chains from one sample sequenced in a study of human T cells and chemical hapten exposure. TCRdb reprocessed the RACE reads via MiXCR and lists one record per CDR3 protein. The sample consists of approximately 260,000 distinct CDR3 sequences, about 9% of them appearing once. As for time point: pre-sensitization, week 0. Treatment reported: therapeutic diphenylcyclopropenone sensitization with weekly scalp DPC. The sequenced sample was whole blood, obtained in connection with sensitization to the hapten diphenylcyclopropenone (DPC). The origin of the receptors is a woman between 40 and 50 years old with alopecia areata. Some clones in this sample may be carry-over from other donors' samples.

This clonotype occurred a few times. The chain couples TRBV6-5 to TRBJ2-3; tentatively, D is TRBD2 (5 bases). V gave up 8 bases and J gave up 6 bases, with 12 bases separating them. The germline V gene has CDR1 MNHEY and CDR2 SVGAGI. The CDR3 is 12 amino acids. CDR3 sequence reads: CASGGLVDTQYF. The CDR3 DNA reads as TGTGCCAGCGGTGGACTTGTTGATACGCAGTATTTT.

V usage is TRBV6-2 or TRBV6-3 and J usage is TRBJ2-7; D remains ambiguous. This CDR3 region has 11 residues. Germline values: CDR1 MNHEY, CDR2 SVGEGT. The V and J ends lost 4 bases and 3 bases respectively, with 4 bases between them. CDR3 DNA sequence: TGTGCCAGCAGTTGGGACTACGAGCAGTACTTC. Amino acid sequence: CASSWDYEQYF.

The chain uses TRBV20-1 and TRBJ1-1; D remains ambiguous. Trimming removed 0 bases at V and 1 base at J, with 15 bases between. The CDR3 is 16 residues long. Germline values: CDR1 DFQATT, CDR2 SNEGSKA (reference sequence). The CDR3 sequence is CSARDLVRTSNTEAFF. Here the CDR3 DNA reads TGCAGTGCTAGAGATCTAGTGCGCACTTCGAACACTGAAGCTTTCTTT.

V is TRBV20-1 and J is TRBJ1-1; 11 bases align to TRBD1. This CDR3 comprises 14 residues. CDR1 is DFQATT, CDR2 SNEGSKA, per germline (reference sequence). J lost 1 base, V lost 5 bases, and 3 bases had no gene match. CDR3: CSAGQGAWNTEAFF. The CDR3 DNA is TGCAGTGCTGGACAGGGGGCGTGGAACACTGAAGCTTTCTTT.

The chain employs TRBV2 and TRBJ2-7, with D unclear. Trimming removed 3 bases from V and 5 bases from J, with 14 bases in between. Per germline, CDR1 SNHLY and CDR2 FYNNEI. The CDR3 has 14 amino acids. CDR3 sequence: CASSDARFVNEQYF. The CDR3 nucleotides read TGTGCCAGCAGTGACGCCCGCTTCGTAAACGAGCAGTACTTC.

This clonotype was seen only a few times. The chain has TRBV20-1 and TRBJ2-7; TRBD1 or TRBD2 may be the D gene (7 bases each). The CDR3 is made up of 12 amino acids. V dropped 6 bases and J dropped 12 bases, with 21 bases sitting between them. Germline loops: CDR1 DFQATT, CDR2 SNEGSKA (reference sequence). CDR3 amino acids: CSARTGREGRYF. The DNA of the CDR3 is TGCAGTGCCCGGACAGGCAGGGAGGGTCGGTACTTC.

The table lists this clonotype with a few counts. CDR3 sequence: CASSLLGRPWQYF. CDR3 in DNA: TGTGCCAGCAGTTTACTCGGACGTCCATGGCAGTACTTC. This chain joins TRBV12-3 or TRBV12-4 and TRBJ2-7; D remains ambiguous. This CDR3 has 13 amino acids. With 2 bases removed from V and 9 bases from J, the gap between germline ends came to 14 bases.

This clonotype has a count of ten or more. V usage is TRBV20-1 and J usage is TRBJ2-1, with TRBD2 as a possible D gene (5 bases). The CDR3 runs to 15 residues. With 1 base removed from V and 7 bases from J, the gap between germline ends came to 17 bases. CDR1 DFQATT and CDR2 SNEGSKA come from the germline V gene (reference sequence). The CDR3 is CSARVGSTRRNEQFF. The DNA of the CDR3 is TGCAGTGCTAGAGTGGGGAGCACCAGGAGGAATGAGCAGTTCTTC.

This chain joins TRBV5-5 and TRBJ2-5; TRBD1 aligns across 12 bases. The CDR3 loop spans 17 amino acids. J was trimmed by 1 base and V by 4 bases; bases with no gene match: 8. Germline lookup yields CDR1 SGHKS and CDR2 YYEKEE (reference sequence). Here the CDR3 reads CASSRGPGQGAQETQYF. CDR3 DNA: TGTGCCAGCAGCCGAGGTCCGGGACAGGGGGCCCAAGAGACCCAGTACTTC.

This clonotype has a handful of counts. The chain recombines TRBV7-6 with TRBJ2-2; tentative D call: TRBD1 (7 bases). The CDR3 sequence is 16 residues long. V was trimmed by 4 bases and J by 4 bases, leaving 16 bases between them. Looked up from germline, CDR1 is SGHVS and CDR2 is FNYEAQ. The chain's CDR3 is CASSSQGGHITGELFF. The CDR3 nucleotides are TGTGCCAGCAGCTCCCAGGGGGGACACATCACCGGGGAGCTGTTTTTT.

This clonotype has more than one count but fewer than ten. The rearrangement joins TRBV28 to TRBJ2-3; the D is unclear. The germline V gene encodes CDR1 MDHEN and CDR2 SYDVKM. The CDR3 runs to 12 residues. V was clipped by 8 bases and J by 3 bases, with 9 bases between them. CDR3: CASGLSTDTQYF. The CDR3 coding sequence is TGTGCCAGCGGATTATCTACAGATACGCAGTATTTT.

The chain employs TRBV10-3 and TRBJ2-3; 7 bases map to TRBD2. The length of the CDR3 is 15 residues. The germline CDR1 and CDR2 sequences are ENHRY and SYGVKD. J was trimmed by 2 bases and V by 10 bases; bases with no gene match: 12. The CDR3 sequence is CATVGSSGYTDTQYF. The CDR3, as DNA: TGTGCCACTGTCGGCTCTAGCGGATACACAGATACGCAGTATTTT.

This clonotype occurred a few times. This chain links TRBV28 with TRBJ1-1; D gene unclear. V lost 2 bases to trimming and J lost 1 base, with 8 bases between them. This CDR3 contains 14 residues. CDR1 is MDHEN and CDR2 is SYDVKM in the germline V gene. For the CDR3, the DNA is TGTGCCAGCAGTTTAAACACGCCGAACACTGAAGCTTTCTTT. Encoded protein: CASSLNTPNTEAFF.

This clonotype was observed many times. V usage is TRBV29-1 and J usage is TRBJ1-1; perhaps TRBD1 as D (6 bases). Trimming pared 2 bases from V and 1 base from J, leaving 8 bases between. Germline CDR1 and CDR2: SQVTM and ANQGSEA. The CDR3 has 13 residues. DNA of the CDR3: TGCAGCGTTGAAAGGACAGAGAACACTGAAGCTTTCTTT. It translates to CSVERTENTEAFF.

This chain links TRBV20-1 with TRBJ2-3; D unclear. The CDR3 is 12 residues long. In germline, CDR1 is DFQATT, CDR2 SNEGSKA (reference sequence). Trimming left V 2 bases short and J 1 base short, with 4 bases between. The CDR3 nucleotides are TGCAGTGCTAGACCCGGCACAGATACGCAGTATTTT. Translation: CSARPGTDTQYF.

For the CDR3, the DNA is TGTGCCAGCAGTTGGGACTACACAGATACGCAGTATTTT. This sequence encodes CASSWDYTDTQYF. This sequence joins TRBV6-5 and TRBJ2-3, with TRBD2 identical over 7 bases. The CDR3 extends over 13 amino acids. Germline lookup yields CDR1 MNHEY and CDR2 SVGAGI. The junction had 0 bases not matched to a gene; V was cut back by 4 bases and J by 2 bases.

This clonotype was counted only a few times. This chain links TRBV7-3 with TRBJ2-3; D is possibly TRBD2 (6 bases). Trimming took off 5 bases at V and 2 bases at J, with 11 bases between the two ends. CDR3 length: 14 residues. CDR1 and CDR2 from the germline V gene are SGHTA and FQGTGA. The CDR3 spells CASSPGSPTDTQYF. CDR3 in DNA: TGTGCCAGCAGCCCCGGGAGTCCCACAGATACGCAGTATTTT.

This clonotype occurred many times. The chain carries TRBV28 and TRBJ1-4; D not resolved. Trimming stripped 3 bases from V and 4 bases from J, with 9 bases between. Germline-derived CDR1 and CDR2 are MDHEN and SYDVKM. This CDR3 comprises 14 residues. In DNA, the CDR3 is TGTGCCAGCAGTTTTTTAGGTCTTAATGAAAAACTGTTTTTT. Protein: CASSFLGLNEKLFF. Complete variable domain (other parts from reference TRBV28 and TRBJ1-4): DVKVTQSSRYLVKRTGEKVFLECVQDMDHENMFWYRQDPGLGLRLIYFSYDVKMKEKGDIPEGYSVSREKKERFSLILESASTNQTSMYLCASSFLGLNEKLFFGSGTQLSVL.